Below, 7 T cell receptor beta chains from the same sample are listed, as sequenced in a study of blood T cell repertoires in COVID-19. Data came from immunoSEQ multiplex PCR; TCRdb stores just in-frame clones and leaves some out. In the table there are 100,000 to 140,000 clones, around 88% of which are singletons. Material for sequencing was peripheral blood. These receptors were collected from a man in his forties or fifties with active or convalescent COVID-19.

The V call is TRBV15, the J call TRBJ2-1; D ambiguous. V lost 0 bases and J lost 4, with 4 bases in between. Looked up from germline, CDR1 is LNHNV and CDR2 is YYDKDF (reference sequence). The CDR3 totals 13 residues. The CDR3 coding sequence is TGTGCCACCAGCAGAGAAGAGTACAATGAGCAGTTCTTC. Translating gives CATSREEYNEQFF.

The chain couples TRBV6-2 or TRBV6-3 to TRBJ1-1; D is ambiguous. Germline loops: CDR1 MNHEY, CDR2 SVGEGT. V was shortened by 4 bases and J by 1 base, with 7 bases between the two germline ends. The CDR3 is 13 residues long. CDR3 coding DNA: TGTGCCAGCAGTTTCGACAAGAACACTGAAGCTTTCTTT. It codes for CASSFDKNTEAFF.

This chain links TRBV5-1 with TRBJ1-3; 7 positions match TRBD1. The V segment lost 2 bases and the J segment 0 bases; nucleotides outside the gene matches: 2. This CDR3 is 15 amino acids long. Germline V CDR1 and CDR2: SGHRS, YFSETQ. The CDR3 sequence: CASSLGTASGNTIYF. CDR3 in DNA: TGCGCCAGCAGCTTAGGGACAGCCTCTGGAAACACCATATATTTT.

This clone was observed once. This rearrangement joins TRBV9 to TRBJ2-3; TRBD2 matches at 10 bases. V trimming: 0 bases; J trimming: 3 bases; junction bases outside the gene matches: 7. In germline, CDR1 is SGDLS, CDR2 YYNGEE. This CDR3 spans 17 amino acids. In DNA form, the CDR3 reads TGTGCCAGCAGCGTAGGAATAGCGGGAGGCGAAACAGATACGCAGTATTTT. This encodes CASSVGIAGGETDTQYF.

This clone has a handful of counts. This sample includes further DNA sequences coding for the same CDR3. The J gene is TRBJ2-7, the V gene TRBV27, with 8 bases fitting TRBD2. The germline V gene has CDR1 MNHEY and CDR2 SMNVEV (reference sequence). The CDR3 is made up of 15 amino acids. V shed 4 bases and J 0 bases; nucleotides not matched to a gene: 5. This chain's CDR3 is CASSSLADLSYEQYF. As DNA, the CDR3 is TGTGCCAGCAGTTCACTAGCGGATCTCTCCTACGAGCAGTACTTC.

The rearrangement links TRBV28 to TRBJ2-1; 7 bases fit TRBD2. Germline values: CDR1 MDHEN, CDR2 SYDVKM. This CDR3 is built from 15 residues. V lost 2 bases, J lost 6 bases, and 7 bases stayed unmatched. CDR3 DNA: TGTGCCAGCAGTTTACCACTAGCGTTTCCCAATGAGCAGTTCTTC. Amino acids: CASSLPLAFPNEQFF.

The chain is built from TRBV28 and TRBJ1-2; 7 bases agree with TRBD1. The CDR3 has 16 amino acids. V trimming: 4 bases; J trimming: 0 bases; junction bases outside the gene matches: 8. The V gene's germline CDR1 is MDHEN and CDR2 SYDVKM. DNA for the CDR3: TGTGCCAGCAGTTCGGGACAGATGGATCCTAACTATGGCTACACCTTC. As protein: CASSSGQMDPNYGYTF.